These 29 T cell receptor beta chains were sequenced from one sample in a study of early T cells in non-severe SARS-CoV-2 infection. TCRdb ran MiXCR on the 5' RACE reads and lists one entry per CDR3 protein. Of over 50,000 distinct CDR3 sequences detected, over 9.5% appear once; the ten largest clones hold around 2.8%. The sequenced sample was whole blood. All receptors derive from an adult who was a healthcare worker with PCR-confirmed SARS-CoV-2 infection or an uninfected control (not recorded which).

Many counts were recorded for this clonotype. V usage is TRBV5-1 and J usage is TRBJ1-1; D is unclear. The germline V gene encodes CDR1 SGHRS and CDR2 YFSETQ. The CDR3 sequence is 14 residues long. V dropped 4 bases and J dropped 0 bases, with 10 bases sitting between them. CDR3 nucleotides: TGCGCCAGCAGCCCGGCTGGGCTGAACACTGAAGCTTTCTTT. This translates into CASSPAGLNTEAFF.

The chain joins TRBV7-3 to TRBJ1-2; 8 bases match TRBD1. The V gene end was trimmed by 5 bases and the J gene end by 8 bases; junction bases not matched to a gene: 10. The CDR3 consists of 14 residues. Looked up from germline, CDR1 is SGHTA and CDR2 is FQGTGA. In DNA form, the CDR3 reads TGTGCCAGCAGCCCAGGGGGCAGGTTGCGCGGCTACACCTTC. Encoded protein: CASSPGGRLRGYTF.

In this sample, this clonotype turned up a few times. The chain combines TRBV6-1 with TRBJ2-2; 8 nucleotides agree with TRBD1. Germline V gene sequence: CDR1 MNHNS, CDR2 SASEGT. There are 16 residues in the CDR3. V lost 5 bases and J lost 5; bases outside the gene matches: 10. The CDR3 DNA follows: TGTGCCAGCAGTCCGCCCCGGACAGGGAGAACCGGGGAGCTGTTTTTT. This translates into CASSPPRTGRTGELFF.

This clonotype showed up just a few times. In DNA form, the CDR3 reads TGTGCCAGCAGCTTTCTAGGCCAGGGGGCGTACGAGCAGTACTTC. Translated: CASSFLGQGAYEQYF. V is TRBV7-8 and J is TRBJ2-7; 8 nucleotides agree with TRBD1. With V trimmed by 3 bases and J by 4 bases, 8 bases remained unmatched. The CDR3 extends over 15 amino acids. Germline CDR1 reads SGHVS; CDR2 reads FQNEAQ.

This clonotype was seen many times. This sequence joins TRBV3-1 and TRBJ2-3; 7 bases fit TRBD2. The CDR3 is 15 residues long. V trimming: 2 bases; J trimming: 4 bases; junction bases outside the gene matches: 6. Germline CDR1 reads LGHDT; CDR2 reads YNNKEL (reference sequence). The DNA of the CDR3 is TGTGCCAGCAGCCAAATGACTAGCAGGTCAGATACGCAGTATTTT. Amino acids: CASSQMTSRSDTQYF.

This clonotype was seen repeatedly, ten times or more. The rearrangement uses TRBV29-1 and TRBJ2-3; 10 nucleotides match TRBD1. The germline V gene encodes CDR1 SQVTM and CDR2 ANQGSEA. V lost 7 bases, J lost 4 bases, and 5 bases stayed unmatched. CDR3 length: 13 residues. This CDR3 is CSARQGAADTQYF. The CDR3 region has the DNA TGCAGCGCCCGACAGGGGGCCGCAGATACGCAGTATTTT.

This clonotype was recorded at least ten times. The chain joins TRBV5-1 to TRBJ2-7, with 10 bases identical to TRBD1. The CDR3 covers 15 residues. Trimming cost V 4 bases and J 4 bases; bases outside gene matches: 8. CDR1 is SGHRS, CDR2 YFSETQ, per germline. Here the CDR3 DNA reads TGCGCCAGCAGCCCGAAGTGGGACAGGGGATACGAGCAGTACTTC. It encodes CASSPKWDRGYEQYF.

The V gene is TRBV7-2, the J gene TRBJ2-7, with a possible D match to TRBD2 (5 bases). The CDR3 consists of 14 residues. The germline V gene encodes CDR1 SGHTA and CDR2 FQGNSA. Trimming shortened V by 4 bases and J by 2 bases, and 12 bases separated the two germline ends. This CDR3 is CASSSRTGTYEQYF. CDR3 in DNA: TGTGCCAGCAGCTCAAGGACGGGGACCTACGAGCAGTACTTC.

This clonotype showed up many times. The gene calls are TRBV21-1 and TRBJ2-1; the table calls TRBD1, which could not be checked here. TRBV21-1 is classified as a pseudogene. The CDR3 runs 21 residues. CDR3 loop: CASSKDRTGGRREGPYNEQFF. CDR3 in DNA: TGTGCCAGCAGCAAAGACAGGACAGGGGGAAGGCGGGAGGGTCCCTACAATGAGCAGTTCTTC.

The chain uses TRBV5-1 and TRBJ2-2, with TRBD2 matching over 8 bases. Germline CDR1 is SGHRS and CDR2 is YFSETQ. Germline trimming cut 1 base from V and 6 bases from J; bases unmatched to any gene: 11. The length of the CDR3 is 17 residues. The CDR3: CASSLSLAGISSGELFF. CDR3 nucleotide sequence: TGCGCCAGCAGCTTGAGCCTAGCGGGTATTTCCTCCGGGGAGCTGTTTTTT.

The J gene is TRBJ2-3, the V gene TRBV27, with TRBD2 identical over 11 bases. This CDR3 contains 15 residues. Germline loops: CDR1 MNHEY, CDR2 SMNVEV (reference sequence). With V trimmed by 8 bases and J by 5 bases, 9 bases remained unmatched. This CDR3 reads CASRNSGRAGDTQYF. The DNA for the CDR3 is TGTGCCAGCCGTAATAGCGGGAGGGCTGGAGATACGCAGTATTTT.

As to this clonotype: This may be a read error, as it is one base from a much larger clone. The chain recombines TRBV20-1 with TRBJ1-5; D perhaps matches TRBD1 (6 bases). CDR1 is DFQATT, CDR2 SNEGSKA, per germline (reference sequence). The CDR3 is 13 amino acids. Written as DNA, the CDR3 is TGCAGTGCCGAGGACAGCAGCAAACAGCCCCAGCATTTT. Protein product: CSAEDSSKQPQHF.

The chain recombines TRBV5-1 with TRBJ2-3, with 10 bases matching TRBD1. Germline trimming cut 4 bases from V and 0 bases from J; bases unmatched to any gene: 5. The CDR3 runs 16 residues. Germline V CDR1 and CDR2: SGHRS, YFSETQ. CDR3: CASSPRTGGSTDTQYF. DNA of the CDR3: TGCGCCAGCAGCCCACGGACAGGGGGGAGCACAGATACGCAGTATTTT.

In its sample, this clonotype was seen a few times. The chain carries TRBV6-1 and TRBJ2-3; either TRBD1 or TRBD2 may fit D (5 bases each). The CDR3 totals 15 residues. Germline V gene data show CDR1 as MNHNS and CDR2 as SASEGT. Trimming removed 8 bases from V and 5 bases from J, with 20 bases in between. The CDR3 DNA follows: TGTGCCAGCCGGCCCCCGGGACGTCGGGTAGATACGCAGTATTTT. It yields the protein CASRPPGRRVDTQYF.

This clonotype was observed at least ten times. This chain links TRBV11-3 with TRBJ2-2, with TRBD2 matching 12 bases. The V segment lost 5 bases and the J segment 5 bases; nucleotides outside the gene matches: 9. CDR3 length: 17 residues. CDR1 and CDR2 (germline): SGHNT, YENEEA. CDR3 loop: CASSEVGLAGSTGELFF. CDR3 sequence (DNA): TGTGCCAGCAGCGAAGTAGGACTAGCGGGATCAACCGGGGAGCTGTTTTTT.

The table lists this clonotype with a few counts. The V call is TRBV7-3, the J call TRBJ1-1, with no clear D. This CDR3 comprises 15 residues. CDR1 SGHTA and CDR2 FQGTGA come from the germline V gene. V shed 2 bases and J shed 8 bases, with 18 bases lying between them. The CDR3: CASSLSGERLGEAFF. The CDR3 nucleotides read TGTGCCAGCAGCTTATCTGGTGAAAGGCTCGGGGAAGCTTTCTTT.

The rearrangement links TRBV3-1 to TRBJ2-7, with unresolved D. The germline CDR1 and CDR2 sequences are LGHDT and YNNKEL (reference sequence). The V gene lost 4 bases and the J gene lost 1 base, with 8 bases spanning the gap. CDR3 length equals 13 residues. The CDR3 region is CASSPLTSYEQYF. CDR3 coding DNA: TGTGCCAGCAGCCCACTCACATCCTACGAGCAGTACTTC.

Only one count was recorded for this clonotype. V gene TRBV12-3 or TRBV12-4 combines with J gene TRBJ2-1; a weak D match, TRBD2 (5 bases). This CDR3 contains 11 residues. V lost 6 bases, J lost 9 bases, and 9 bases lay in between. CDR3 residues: CASRDRGEQFF. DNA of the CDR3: TGTGCCAGCAGGGATCGGGGTGAGCAGTTCTTC.

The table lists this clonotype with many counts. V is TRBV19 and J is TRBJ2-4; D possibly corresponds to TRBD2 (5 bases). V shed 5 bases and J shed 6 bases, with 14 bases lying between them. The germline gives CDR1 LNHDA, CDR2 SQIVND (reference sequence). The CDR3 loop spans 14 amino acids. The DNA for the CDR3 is TGTGCCAGTAGTTCTTCTTCCGGGATAAACATTCAGTACTTC. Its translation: CASSSSSGINIQYF. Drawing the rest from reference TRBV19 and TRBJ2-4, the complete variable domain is DGGITQSPKYLFRKEGQNVTLSCEQNLNHDAMYWYRQDPGQGLRLIYYSQIVNDFQKGDIAEGYSVSREKKESFPLTVTSAQKNPTAFYLCASSSSSGINIQYFGAGTRLSVL.

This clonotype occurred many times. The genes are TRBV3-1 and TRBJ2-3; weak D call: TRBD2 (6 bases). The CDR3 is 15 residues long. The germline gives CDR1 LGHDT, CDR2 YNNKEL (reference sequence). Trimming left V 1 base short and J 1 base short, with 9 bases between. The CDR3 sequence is CASSQGGLRTDTQYF. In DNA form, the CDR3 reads TGTGCCAGCAGCCAAGGGGGACTCCGCACAGATACGCAGTATTTT.

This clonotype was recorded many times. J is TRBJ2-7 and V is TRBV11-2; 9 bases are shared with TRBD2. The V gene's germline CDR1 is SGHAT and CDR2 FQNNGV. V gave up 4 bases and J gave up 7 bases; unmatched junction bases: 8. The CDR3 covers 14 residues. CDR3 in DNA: TGTGCCAGCAGCTCCCGACTAGCGGACGAAGAGCAGTACTTC. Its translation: CASSSRLADEEQYF.

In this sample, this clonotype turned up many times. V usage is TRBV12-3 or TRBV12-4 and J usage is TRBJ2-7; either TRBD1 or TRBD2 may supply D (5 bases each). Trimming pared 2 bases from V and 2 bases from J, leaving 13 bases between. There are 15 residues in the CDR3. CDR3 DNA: TGTGCCAGCAGTTTACGGGGCGGTTTCCCCTACGAGCAGTACTTC. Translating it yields CASSLRGGFPYEQYF.

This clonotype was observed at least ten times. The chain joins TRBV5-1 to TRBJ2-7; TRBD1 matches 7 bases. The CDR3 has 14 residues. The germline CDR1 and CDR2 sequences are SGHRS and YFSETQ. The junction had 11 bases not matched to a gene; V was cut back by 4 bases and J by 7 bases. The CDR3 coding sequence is TGCGCCAGCAGCCCCGAGACAGGGCTAGGGGAGCAGTACTTC. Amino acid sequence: CASSPETGLGEQYF.

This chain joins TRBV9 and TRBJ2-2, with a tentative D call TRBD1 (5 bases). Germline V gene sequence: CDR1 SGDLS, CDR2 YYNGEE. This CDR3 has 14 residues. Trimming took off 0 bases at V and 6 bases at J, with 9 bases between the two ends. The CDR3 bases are TGTGCCAGCAGCGTAGCAGGGTCTGCCGGGGAGCTGTTTTTT. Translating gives CASSVAGSAGELFF.

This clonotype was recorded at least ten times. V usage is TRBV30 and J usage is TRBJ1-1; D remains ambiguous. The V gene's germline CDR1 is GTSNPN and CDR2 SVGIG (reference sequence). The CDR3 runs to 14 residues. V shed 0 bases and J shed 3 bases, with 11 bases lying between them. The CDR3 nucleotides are TGTGCCTGGAGTGTAGGCGACGGTTACACTGAAGCTTTCTTT. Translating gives CAWSVGDGYTEAFF. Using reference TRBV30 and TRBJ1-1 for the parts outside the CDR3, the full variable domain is SQTIHQWPATLVQPVGSPLSLECTVEGTSNPNLYWYRQAAGRGLQLLFYSVGIGQISSEVPQNLSASRPQDRQFILSSKKLLLSDSGFYLCAWSVGDGYTEAFFGQGTRLTVV.

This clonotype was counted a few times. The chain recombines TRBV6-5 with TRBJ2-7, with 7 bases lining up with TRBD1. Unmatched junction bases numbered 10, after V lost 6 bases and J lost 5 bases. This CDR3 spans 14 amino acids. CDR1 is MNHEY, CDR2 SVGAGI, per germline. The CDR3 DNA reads TGTGCCAGCAGCCTTGACAGGGTGATTAACGAGCAGTACTTC. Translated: CASSLDRVINEQYF.

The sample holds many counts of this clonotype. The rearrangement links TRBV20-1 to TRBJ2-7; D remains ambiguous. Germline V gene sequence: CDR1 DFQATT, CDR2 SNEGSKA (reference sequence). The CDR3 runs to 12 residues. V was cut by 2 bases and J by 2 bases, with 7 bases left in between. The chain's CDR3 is CSARPNTYEQYF. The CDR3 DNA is TGCAGTGCTAGACCGAACACCTACGAGCAGTACTTC.

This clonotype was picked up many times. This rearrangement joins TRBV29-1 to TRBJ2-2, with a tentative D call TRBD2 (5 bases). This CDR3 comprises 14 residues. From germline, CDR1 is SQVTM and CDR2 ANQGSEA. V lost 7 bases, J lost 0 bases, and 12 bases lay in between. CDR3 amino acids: CSGAGLSNTGELFF. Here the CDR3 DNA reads TGCAGCGGCGCCGGACTTTCGAACACCGGGGAGCTGTTTTTT.

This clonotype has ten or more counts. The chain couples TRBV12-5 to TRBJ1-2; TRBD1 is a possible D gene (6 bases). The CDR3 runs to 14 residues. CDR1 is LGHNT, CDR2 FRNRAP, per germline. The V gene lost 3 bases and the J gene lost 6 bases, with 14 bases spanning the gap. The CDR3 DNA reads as TGTGCTAGTGGTTTTCCTGGCAGGGGCGATGGCTACACCTTC. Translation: CASGFPGRGDGYTF.